This is a list of T cell receptor beta chains from one sample in a study of graft-versus-host responses after intestinal transplantation. Assay used: immunoSEQ multiplex PCR; TCRdb lists only in-frame clones, some missing. The sample gives about 130,000 clones, around 90% of which show up once; roughly 0.17% is in the top ten. These receptors are not linked to any known antigen. Sequences were derived from unstimulated CD4+ T cells sorted from spleen or lymph node cells, sampled before intestinal transplant. These receptors came from a human donor who received an intestinal transplant. Each CDR3 is given with its conserved first and last residue. Fields, in order: CDR3 protein, CDR3 DNA, clone size, V gene, J gene, D gene. A D gene is named only where the DNA matches it firmly. Clone size, where shown, is once, few, many, or a class for clones that have expanded.

CDR3: CSTVGGAVEQFF; DNA: TGCAGCACAGTCGGGGGGGCTGTCGAGCAGTTCTTC; size: NA; V: TRBV29-1; J: TRBJ2-1; D: TRBD2
CDR3: CASSIAGPGPTEAFF; DNA: TGTGCCAGTAGTATCGCGGGCCCCGGGCCCACTGAAGCTTTCTTT; size: NA; V: TRBV19; J: TRBJ1-1; D: NA
CDR3: CASGRDSGTEAFF; DNA: TGTGCCAGCGGCAGGGATTCGGGCACTGAAGCTTTCTTT; size: NA; V: TRBV2; J: TRBJ1-1; D: NA
CDR3: CASSPGRNTEAFF; DNA: TGTGCCAGTAGTCCCGGACGGAACACTGAAGCTTTCTTT; size: NA; V: TRBV19; J: TRBJ1-1; D: NA
CDR3: CASRGQSSGYTF; DNA: TGTGCCAGCAGAGGACAGTCCTCGGGCTACACCTTC; size: NA; V: TRBV2; J: TRBJ1-2; D: NA
CDR3: CASSPTGGTDTQYF; DNA: TGCGCCAGCAGCCCTACGGGGGGGACAGATACGCAGTATTTT; size: NA; V: TRBV5-1; J: TRBJ2-3; D: TRBD2
CDR3: CASSFSSNQPQHF; DNA: TGCGCCAGCAGCTTCTCCTCTAATCAGCCCCAGCATTTT; size: NA; V: TRBV5-1; J: TRBJ1-5; D: NA
CDR3: CASSKEEVWGWEKLFF; DNA: TGTGCCAGCAGCAAAGAAGAGGTGTGGGGGTGGGAAAAACTGTTTTTT; size: few; V: TRBV21-1; J: TRBJ1-4; D: NA
CDR3: CASSLPGATQYF; DNA: TGTGCCAGTAGTCTCCCCGGGGCGACCCAGTACTTC; size: NA; V: TRBV19; J: TRBJ2-5; D: NA
CDR3: CASSEGEDTQYF; DNA: TGTGCCAGCAGTGAGGGCGAGGATACGCAGTATTTT; size: NA; V: TRBV6-1; J: TRBJ2-3; D: NA
CDR3: CASSPTGSGETQYF; DNA: TGTGCCAGCAGCCCGACAGGGAGTGGGGAGACCCAGTACTTC; size: NA; V: TRBV9; J: TRBJ2-5; D: TRBD1
CDR3: CASSASGTGRETQYF; DNA: TGTGCCAGTAGCGCCTCAGGTACGGGTCGGGAGACCCAGTACTTC; size: once; V: TRBV19; J: TRBJ2-5; D: NA
CDR3: CASSSMWTVKAFF; DNA: TGTGCCAGCAGCTCTATGTGGACTGTGAAAGCTTTCTTT; size: once; V: TRBV7-2; J: TRBJ1-1; D: NA
CDR3: CASSLQPQGDYGYTF; DNA: TGCGCCAGCAGCTTGCAGCCCCAGGGCGACTATGGCTACACCTTC; size: NA; V: TRBV5-1; J: TRBJ1-2; D: NA
CDR3: CASSGRGRETQYF; DNA: TGTGCCAGCAGCGGGCGGGGGAGGGAGACCCAGTACTTC; size: NA; V: TRBV11-2; J: TRBJ2-5; D: TRBD2
CDR3: CASSRGTNLGEKLFF; DNA: TGTGCCAGCAGCCGTGGGACAAATCTTGGAGAAAAACTGTTTTTT; size: NA; V: TRBV4-2; J: TRBJ1-4; D: NA